This passage covers 19 T cell receptor beta chains from one sample sequenced in a study of T cell changes during pregnancy in multiple sclerosis. Data came from immunoSEQ multiplex PCR; TCRdb stores just in-frame clones and leaves some out. The sample holds 30,000 to 40,000 clones, approximately 90% seen once. The source material was CD4+ T cells from peripheral blood mononuclear cells, sampled in the third trimester of pregnancy. These TCRs come from a female donor in good health, enrolled as a control in a pregnancy study.

This clone appeared a single time. The V and J genes are TRBV5-1 and TRBJ1-2, with TRBD1 identical over 11 bases. Germline CDR1 reads SGHRS; CDR2 reads YFSETQ. This CDR3 comprises 16 residues. V lost 4 bases to trimming and J lost 2 bases; unmatched junction nucleotides: 7. For the CDR3, the DNA is TGCGCCAGCAGCCCTGGACAGGGGGCCATCAACTATGGCTACACCTTC. Amino acids: CASSPGQGAINYGYTF.

Written as DNA, the CDR3 is TGTGCCTGGACTAGCGCACACAATGAGCAGTTCTTC. It codes for CAWTSAHNEQFF. The chain couples TRBV30 to TRBJ2-1; the D gene is possibly TRBD2 (6 bases). The CDR3 sequence is 12 residues long. Per germline, CDR1 GTSNPN and CDR2 SVGIG (reference sequence). Trimming cost V 4 bases and J 5 bases, with 9 bases left between them.

The gene calls are TRBV6-1 and TRBJ2-7; 10 bases agree with TRBD1. V dropped 7 bases and J dropped 6; count of bases not matched to a gene: 9. The germline V gene encodes CDR1 MNHNS and CDR2 SASEGT. The CDR3 is 14 amino acids. Here the CDR3 reads CASNPGQGWLEQYF. The CDR3 coding sequence is TGTGCCAGCAACCCGGGACAGGGGTGGCTCGAGCAGTACTTC.

V gene TRBV4-2 combines with J gene TRBJ1-2; D possibly corresponds to TRBD1 (5 bases). The CDR3 sequence is 14 residues long. V was clipped by 2 bases and J by 5 bases, with 12 bases between them. Germline CDR1 and CDR2: LGHNA and YNFKEQ. CDR3 protein: CASSQPGRGYGYTF. The CDR3 DNA reads as TGTGCCAGCAGCCAACCCGGACGGGGGTATGGCTACACCTTC.

This chain links TRBV15 with TRBJ2-6; 7 nucleotides agree with TRBD1. Germline CDR1 LNHNV, CDR2 YYDKDF (reference sequence). Trimming cost V 8 bases and J 1 base; bases outside gene matches: 8. The CDR3 consists of 16 residues. CDR3 nucleotides: TGTGCCACCGACGGGACAGAAACATCTGGGGCCAACGTCCTGACTTTC. Translation: CATDGTETSGANVLTF.

This clone was counted a few times. This rearrangement joins TRBV6-5 to TRBJ2-7; 11 bases match TRBD1. V trimming: 6 bases; J trimming: 5 bases; junction bases outside the gene matches: 9. CDR3 length: 15 amino acids. Germline V gives CDR1 MNHEY, CDR2 SVGAGI. CDR3 sequence (DNA): TGTGCCAGCAGCCCCTCTTGGGACAGGGGGGACGAGCAGTACTTC. Translated, it gives CASSPSWDRGDEQYF.

The chain couples TRBV4-1 to TRBJ1-2, with 7 nucleotides matching TRBD1. This CDR3 contains 16 residues. After removal of 3 bases from V and 8 bases from J, the junction contained 15 bases not matched to a gene. Germline V gives CDR1 MGHRA, CDR2 YSYEKL. The CDR3 DNA reads TGCGCCAGCAGCCACCCCCAGGGGGGCAAGCTAGGAGGCTACACCTTC. Protein: CASSHPQGGKLGGYTF.

For the CDR3, the DNA is TGTGCCAGCAGGACAGGACATGTTAGCACAGATACGCAGTATTTT. It translates to CASRTGHVSTDTQYF. The V call is TRBV27, the J call TRBJ2-3, with D perhaps TRBD1 (6 bases). The CDR3 contains 15 residues. From germline, CDR1 is MNHEY and CDR2 SMNVEV (reference sequence). V lost 6 bases, J lost 0 bases, and 13 bases lay in between.

The chain recombines TRBV5-1 with TRBJ2-7; TRBD2 is a possible D gene (5 bases). This CDR3 region has 15 residues. The germline CDR1 and CDR2 sequences are SGHRS and YFSETQ. V was pared by 2 bases and J by 7 bases, with 19 bases between. The CDR3 region is CASSFGAEGLGEQYF. Here the CDR3 DNA reads TGCGCCAGCAGCTTCGGAGCTGAAGGACTGGGGGAGCAGTACTTC.

The rearrangement links TRBV6-6 to TRBJ2-2; 8 bases match TRBD2. This CDR3 has 14 residues. J lost 5 bases, V lost 7 bases, and 6 bases had no gene match. The germline CDR1 and CDR2 sequences are MNHNY and SVGAGI (reference sequence). CDR3 DNA: TGTGCCAGCACCCCCAGCGGGAGAACCGGGGAGCTGTTTTTT. It specifies CASTPSGRTGELFF.

The V and J genes are TRBV2 and TRBJ2-6; D gene uncertain. V was trimmed by 7 bases and J by 0 bases, leaving 22 bases between them. Germline CDR1 and CDR2: SNHLY and FYNNEI. The CDR3 has 19 amino acids. In DNA form, the CDR3 reads TGTGCCAGCAAGCCGGGTCTTGGCCTACCTAGCTCTGGGGCCAACGTCCTGACTTTC. Residues: CASKPGLGLPSSGANVLTF. Supplemented by reference TRBV2 and TRBJ2-6, the full variable domain reads EPEVTQTPSHQVTQMGQEVILRCVPISNHLYFYWYRQILGQKVEFLVSFYNNEISEKSEIFDDQFSVERPDGSNFTLKIRSTKLEDSAMYFCASKPGLGLPSSGANVLTFGAGSRLTVL.

Written as DNA, the CDR3 is TGTGCCAGCAGACCGCCGGGACAGACTTTGAACACTGAAGCTTTCTTT. This sequence encodes CASRPPGQTLNTEAFF. The genes are TRBV28 and TRBJ1-1, with 7 bases fitting TRBD1. This CDR3 has 16 residues. CDR1 and CDR2 from the germline V gene are MDHEN and SYDVKM. The junction had 10 bases not matched to a gene; V was cut back by 6 bases and J by 0 bases.

The chain has TRBV28 and TRBJ1-2; 9 nucleotides match TRBD1. Trimming at V came to 10 bases and at J to 4 bases, leaving 10 bases not matched to a gene. CDR3 length: 14 amino acids. Germline CDR1 MDHEN, CDR2 SYDVKM. CDR3 residues: CATVGQGLLYGYTF. The DNA of the CDR3 is TGTGCCACCGTCGGACAGGGGCTCCTCTATGGCTACACCTTC.

This clone has just a few counts. V is TRBV5-4 and J is TRBJ2-5, with 11 bases lining up with TRBD2. V was clipped by 4 bases and J by 1 base; unmatched bases: 6. The germline V gene encodes CDR1 SGHNT and CDR2 YYREEE (reference sequence). The CDR3 contains 16 residues. CDR3 sequence (DNA): TGTGCCAGCAGCCCGGGGACTAGCGGAATCCAAGAGACCCAGTACTTC. It is translated as CASSPGTSGIQETQYF.

The chain couples TRBV11-1 to TRBJ1-5; D gene ambiguous. The CDR3 consists of 13 residues. V was clipped by 1 base and J by 7 bases, with 8 bases between them. Germline V gene lookup returns CDR1 SGHAT and CDR2 FQDESV (reference sequence). CDR3 amino acids: CASSLGEEQPQHF. The CDR3 DNA reads TGTGCCAGCAGCTTAGGGGAGGAGCAGCCCCAGCATTTT.

The J gene is TRBJ2-7, the V gene TRBV15; a possible D gene is TRBD1 (5 bases). Trimming stripped 3 bases from V and 1 base from J, with 10 bases between. The CDR3 sequence is 14 residues long. Germline V CDR1 and CDR2: LNHNV, YYDKDF (reference sequence). CDR3 DNA: TGTGCCACCAGCAGGAGCAGGGTATCCTACGAGCAGTACTTC. Translated: CATSRSRVSYEQYF.

The V gene is TRBV15, the J gene TRBJ2-1, with 8 bases that match TRBD2. The germline CDR1 and CDR2 sequences are LNHNV and YYDKDF (reference sequence). CDR3 length: 16 amino acids. After removal of 3 bases from V and 5 bases from J, the junction contained 9 bases not matched to a gene. The chain's CDR3 is CATSSVSTLADNEQFF. The CDR3 bases are TGTGCCACCAGCAGTGTAAGCACACTAGCGGACAATGAGCAGTTCTTC.

V gene TRBV7-8 combines with J gene TRBJ2-7, with 7 positions matching TRBD1. Germline V gives CDR1 SGHVS, CDR2 FQNEAQ. The CDR3 runs 14 residues. The trim removed 5 bases at V and 1 base at J, leaving 5 bases unmatched. CDR3 in DNA: TGTGCCAGCAGCCCACAGGGGCCGTCCTACGAGCAGTACTTC. As protein: CASSPQGPSYEQYF. Full variable domain (outside the CDR3, taken from reference TRBV7-8 and TRBJ2-7): GAGVSQSPRYKVAKRGQDVALRCDPISGHVSLFWYQQALGQGPEFLTYFQNEAQLDKSGLPSDRFFAERPEGSVSTLKIQRTQQEDSAVYLCASSPQGPSYEQYFGPGTRLTVT.

The CDR3 loop reads CASSRTRTYEQYF. DNA for the CDR3: TGTGCCAGCAGCCGGACTAGGACCTACGAGCAGTACTTC. This sequence joins TRBV7-6 and TRBJ2-7; 7 bases agree with TRBD2. Germline-derived CDR1 and CDR2 are SGHVS and FNYEAQ. This CDR3 has 13 amino acids. Trimming at V came to 5 bases and at J to 2 bases, leaving 3 bases not matched to a gene.